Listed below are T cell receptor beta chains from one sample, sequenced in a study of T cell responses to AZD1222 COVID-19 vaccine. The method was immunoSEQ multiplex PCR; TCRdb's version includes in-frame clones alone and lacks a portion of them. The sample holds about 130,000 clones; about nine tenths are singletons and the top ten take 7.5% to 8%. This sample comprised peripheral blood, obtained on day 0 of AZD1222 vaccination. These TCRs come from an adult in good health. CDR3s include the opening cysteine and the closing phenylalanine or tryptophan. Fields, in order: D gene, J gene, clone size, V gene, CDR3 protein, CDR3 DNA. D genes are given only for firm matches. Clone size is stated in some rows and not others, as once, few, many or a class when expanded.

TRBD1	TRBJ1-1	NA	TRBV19	CASSGQGLNTEAFF	TGTGCCAGTAGTGGACAGGGCCTGAACACTGAAGCTTTCTTT
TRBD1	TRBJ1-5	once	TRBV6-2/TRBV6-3	CASSYPGQGYQPQHF	TGTGCCAGCAGTTACCCGGGACAGGGATATCAGCCCCAGCATTTT
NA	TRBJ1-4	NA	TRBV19	CASSPGAGREKLFF	TGTGCCAGTAGTCCTGGGGCAGGGCGAGAAAAACTGTTTTTT
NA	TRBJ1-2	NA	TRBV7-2	CASSLGGNYGYTF	TGTGCCAGCAGCTTAGGAGGGAACTATGGCTACACCTTC
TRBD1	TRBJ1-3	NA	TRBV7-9	CASSIWTGVFSGNTIYF	TGTGCCAGCAGCATCTGGACAGGGGTCTTCTCTGGAAACACCATATATTTT
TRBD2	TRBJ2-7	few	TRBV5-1	CASSFGLAGDQGEQYF	TGCGCCAGCAGCTTTGGACTAGCGGGAGACCAGGGCGAGCAGTACTTC
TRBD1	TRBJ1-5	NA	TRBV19	CASSRQGQPQHF	TGTGCCAGTAGTCGACAGGGTCAGCCCCAGCATTTT
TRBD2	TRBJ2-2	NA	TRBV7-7	CASSPTSGTNTGELFF	TGTGCTAGCAGCCCGACTAGCGGAACGAACACCGGGGAGCTGTTTTTT
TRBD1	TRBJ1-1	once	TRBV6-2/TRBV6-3	CASSRQGSRTEAFF	TGTGCCAGCAGTCGACAGGGAAGTAGGACTGAAGCTTTCTTT
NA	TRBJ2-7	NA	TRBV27	CASSTALPPLEQYF	TGTGCCAGCAGTACAGCCCTGCCACCACTCGAGCAGTACTTC
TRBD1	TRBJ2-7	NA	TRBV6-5	CASIPGGGQGNEQYF	TGTGCCAGCATCCCAGGGGGGGGACAGGGGAACGAGCAGTACTTC
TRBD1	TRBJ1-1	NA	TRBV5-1	CASSLAVPGQGARTEAFF	TGCGCCAGCAGCTTGGCCGTCCCGGGACAGGGGGCGCGGACTGAAGCTTTCTTT
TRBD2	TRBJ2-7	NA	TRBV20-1	CSASPPAGDDEQYF	TGCAGTGCTAGTCCCCCTGCGGGAGATGACGAGCAGTACTTC
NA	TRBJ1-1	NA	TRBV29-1	CSVAPPPNTEAFF	TGCAGCGTTGCGCCCCCGCCAAACACTGAAGCTTTCTTT
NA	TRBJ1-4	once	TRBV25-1	CASSESGGANEKLFF	TGTGCCAGCAGTGAATCGGGGGGAGCTAATGAAAAACTGTTTTTT
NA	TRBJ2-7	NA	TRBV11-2	CASSLRVSVWEQYF	TGTGCCAGCAGCCTCAGGGTGTCGGTTTGGGAGCAGTACTTC
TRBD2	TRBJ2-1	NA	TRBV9	CASSVGDGGAYNEQFF	TGTGCCAGCAGCGTAGGAGACGGGGGGGCCTACAATGAGCAGTTCTTC
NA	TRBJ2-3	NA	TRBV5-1	CASSLVPLTDTQYF	TGCGCCAGCAGCTTGGTTCCGCTAACAGATACGCAGTATTTT
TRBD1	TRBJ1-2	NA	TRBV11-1	CASSSPGTVYGYTF	TGTGCCAGCAGCTCCCCCGGGACAGTCTATGGCTACACCTTC
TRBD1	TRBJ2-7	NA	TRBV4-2	CASSQEVGQGRAAYF	TGTGCCAGCAGCCAAGAGGTGGGACAGGGTCGAGCGGCGTACTTC
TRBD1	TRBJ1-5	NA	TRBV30	CAWSQQGAGNQPQHF	TGTGCCTGGAGTCAACAGGGGGCTGGCAATCAGCCCCAGCATTTT
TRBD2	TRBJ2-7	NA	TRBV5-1	CASSLKLAGASEQYF	TGCGCCAGCAGCTTGAAGCTAGCGGGAGCTAGCGAGCAGTACTTC
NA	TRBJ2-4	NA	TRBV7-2	CASSLPGRGVAKNIQYF	TGTGCCAGCAGCTTGCCCGGTCGTGGGGTGGCCAAAAACATTCAGTACTTC
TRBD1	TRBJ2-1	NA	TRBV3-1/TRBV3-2	CASSHPTGANNEQFF	TGTGCCAGCAGCCACCCGACAGGGGCGAACAATGAGCAGTTCTTC
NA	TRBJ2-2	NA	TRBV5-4	CASSFPGPGELFF	TGTGCCAGCAGCTTCCCGGGACCCGGGGAGCTGTTTTTT
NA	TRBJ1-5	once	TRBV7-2	CASSKDSYQPQHF	TGTGCCAGCAGCAAGGACTCGTATCAGCCCCAGCATTTT
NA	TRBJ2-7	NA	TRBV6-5	CASTYGHSYEQYF	TGTGCCAGCACCTACGGACACTCATACGAGCAGTACTTC
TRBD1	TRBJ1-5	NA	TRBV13	CASSFSGGPQPQHF	TGTGCCAGCAGCTTTTCAGGGGGTCCTCAGCCCCAGCATTTT
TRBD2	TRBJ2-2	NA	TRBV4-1	CASSQGTSGITGELFF	TGCGCCAGCAGCCAAGGGACTAGCGGGATCACCGGGGAGCTGTTTTTT
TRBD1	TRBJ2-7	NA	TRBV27	CASSLSWTGNYEQYF	TGTGCCAGCAGTTTATCGTGGACAGGGAACTACGAGCAGTACTTC
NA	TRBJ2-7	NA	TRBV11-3	CASSRTGSSYEQYF	TGTGCCAGCAGCAGAACGGGGAGCTCCTACGAGCAGTACTTC
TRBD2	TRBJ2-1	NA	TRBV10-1	CASSAPGTSGGNEQFF	TGCGCCAGCAGTGCTCCCGGGACTAGCGGGGGAAATGAGCAGTTCTTC
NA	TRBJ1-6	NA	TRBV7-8	CASSLGRVGSPLHF	TGTGCCAGCAGCTTAGGCAGAGTCGGTTCACCCCTCCACTTT